This TCR beta chain comes out of a study of cytomegalovirus exposure and HLA in healthy donors. There are 15 residues in the CDR3. V was shortened by 8 bases and J by 5 bases, with 19 bases between the two germline ends. The germline V gene encodes CDR1 MDHEN and CDR2 SYDVKM. The PCR made use of 60 Vbeta and 13 Jbeta primers. Sequenced by immunoSEQ multiplex PCR; TCRdb stores in-frame clones only, minus some. The sample includes some 100,000 clones, roughly 85% of them seen just once. The sequencing input was PBMCs. The receptor was isolated from a man aged 30-40 years in good health and CMV-seronegative. V is TRBV28 and J is TRBJ1-5; TRBD1 might be the D (6 bases). CDR3 region: CASGFGQTYHQPQHF. Written as DNA, the CDR3 is TGTGCCAGCGGATTCGGACAGACATATCATCAGCCCCAGCATTTT.